A single sample gave rise to the 30 T cell receptor beta chains below, sequenced in a study of T cell responses to AZD1222 COVID-19 vaccine. Repertoires were generated with immunoSEQ multiplex PCR, while TCRdb's copy carries only in-frame clones and drops some. Altogether about 110,000 clones are present, around 90% being singletons, with the ten largest covering more than 1.5%. The sequencing here drew on peripheral blood, taken on day 0 of AZD1222 vaccination. The receptors were sampled from an adult in good health.

The chain uses TRBV30 and TRBJ2-5; possibly TRBD2 for D (6 bases). The V end was cut by 7 bases, the J end by 5 bases, with 11 bases between. Germline loops: CDR1 GTSNPN, CDR2 SVGIG (reference sequence). CDR3 length: 11 amino acids. The chain's CDR3 is CASGESETQYF. The CDR3 nucleotides read TGTGCCTCGGGGGAGTCGGAGACCCAGTACTTC. The full variable domain, its missing parts supplied by reference TRBV30 and TRBJ2-5, is SQTIHQWPATLVQPVGSPLSLECTVEGTSNPNLYWYRQAAGRGLQLLFYSVGIGQISSEVPQNLSASRPQDRQFILSSKKLLLSDSGFYLCASGESETQYFGPGTRLLVL.

The chain is built from TRBV7-6 and TRBJ2-7; no definite D call. V gave up 4 bases and J gave up 0 bases, with 10 bases separating them. This CDR3 is built from 14 residues. Germline V gives CDR1 SGHVS, CDR2 FNYEAQ. The CDR3 region is CASSSDGYSYEQYF. The CDR3 nucleotides read TGTGCCAGCAGCTCTGACGGCTACTCCTACGAGCAGTACTTC.

The V and J genes are TRBV10-1 and TRBJ2-2; D not certain. This CDR3 has 12 residues. CDR1 is WNHNN and CDR2 is SYGVQD in the germline V gene (reference sequence). Trimming took 4 bases from V and 2 from J, leaving 2 bases between them. CDR3 coding DNA: TGCGCCAGCAGTGCAAACACCGGGGAGCTGTTTTTT. Residues: CASSANTGELFF.

This rearrangement joins TRBV9 to TRBJ2-5; a possible D gene is TRBD2 (5 bases). This CDR3 has 14 residues. V was shortened by 5 bases and J by 0 bases, with 11 bases between the two germline ends. CDR1 SGDLS and CDR2 YYNGEE come from the germline V gene. CDR3 coding DNA: TGTGCCAGCAGACCGGGAAGGGACCAAGAGACCCAGTACTTC. Translated, it gives CASRPGRDQETQYF.

The V call is TRBV10-3, the J call TRBJ1-5; TRBD1 matches 7 bases. CDR3 length: 13 amino acids. V shed 2 bases, J shed 7 bases, and the junction held 2 bases outside the gene matches. The germline V gene encodes CDR1 ENHRY and CDR2 SYGVKD. The CDR3 loop reads CAISEAGGQPQHF. The CDR3 coding sequence is TGTGCCATCAGTGAGGCAGGGGGACAGCCCCAGCATTTT.

The chain combines TRBV7-8 with TRBJ2-7; TRBD1 matches 9 bases. Germline-derived CDR1 and CDR2 are SGHVS and FQNEAQ. V dropped 3 bases and J dropped 3; count of bases not matched to a gene: 6. This CDR3 is 15 amino acids long. CDR3 sequence: CASSFRDRAFYEQYF. CDR3 nucleotides: TGTGCCAGCAGCTTCCGGGACAGGGCTTTCTACGAGCAGTACTTC.

Remarks on this clone: Other nucleotide sequences in the sample specify the same CDR3. This sequence joins TRBV5-1 and TRBJ1-1; no reliable D call. This CDR3 is 13 amino acids long. In germline, CDR1 is SGHRS, CDR2 YFSETQ. Deletions cut 1 base from V and 2 bases from J, with 6 bases between. CDR3 coding DNA: TGCGCCAGCAGCTTGAGGACCAACACTGAAGCTTTCTTT. Its translation is CASSLRTNTEAFF.

This clone has a single count. V and J are TRBV3-1 (or the pseudogene TRBV3-2) and TRBJ2-1; 11 nucleotides align to TRBD2. Germline V lookup: CDR1 LGHDT, CDR2 YNNKEL (reference sequence). There are 15 residues in the CDR3. With 4 bases clipped from V and 10 bases from J, the junction kept 9 bases outside the gene matches. In DNA, the CDR3 is TGTGCCAGCAGCCCTAGAGTGGGACTAGCGGTCGAGCAGTTCTTC. Amino acid sequence: CASSPRVGLAVEQFF.

This sequence joins TRBV29-1 and TRBJ1-3; D gene uncertain. Per the germline V gene, CDR1 is SQVTM and CDR2 is ANQGSEA. V lost 3 bases and J 0 bases, leaving 9 bases between the germline ends. The CDR3 totals 14 residues. CDR3 nucleotides: TGCAGCGTTGATGGCCGGAACTCTGGAAACACCATATATTTT. Its translation is CSVDGRNSGNTIYF.

V is TRBV6-5 and J is TRBJ1-1; D is uncertain. Germline CDR1 MNHEY, CDR2 SVGAGI. V was shortened by 5 bases and J by 1 base, with 11 bases between the two germline ends. This CDR3 contains 14 residues. In DNA, the CDR3 is TGTGCCAGCAGTCCTAGCCCGGGGAACACTGAAGCTTTCTTT. It translates to CASSPSPGNTEAFF.

The chain links TRBV9 to TRBJ1-5, with D perhaps matching TRBD1 (6 bases). The CDR3 runs to 14 residues. Between the trimmed V and J ends, which lost 4 bases and 3 bases, there was a span of 11 bases. Germline assignment: CDR1 SGDLS and CDR2 YYNGEE. The CDR3: CASSKTGINQPQHF. The CDR3 nucleotides read TGTGCCAGCAGCAAGACAGGTATCAATCAGCCCCAGCATTTT.

This clone was counted a single time. The J gene is TRBJ1-1, the V gene TRBV5-1; 9 bases agree with TRBD1. CDR3 length: 15 amino acids. Trimming cost V 5 bases and J 0 bases; bases outside gene matches: 5. Per germline, CDR1 SGHRS and CDR2 YFSETQ. As DNA, the CDR3 is TGCGCCAGCAGAACAGGGGGCTCGATGAACACTGAAGCTTTCTTT. As protein: CASRTGGSMNTEAFF.

J is TRBJ2-7 and V is TRBV19; the D gene is possibly TRBD1 (6 bases). The V and J ends lost 11 bases and 0 bases respectively, with 11 bases between them. The CDR3 contains 12 residues. The V gene's germline CDR1 is LNHDA and CDR2 SQIVND (reference sequence). CDR3 nucleotide sequence: TGTGCCCGCAGGGGTGGCTCCTACGAGCAGTACTTC. It is translated as CARRGGSYEQYF.

The chain carries TRBV6-4 and TRBJ2-2; D remains ambiguous. V lost 4 bases, J lost 0 bases, and 3 bases lay in between. The CDR3 loop spans 13 amino acids. Germline CDR1 reads MRHNA; CDR2 reads SNTAGT. The DNA of the CDR3 is TGTGCCAGCAGTGTCTCGAACACCGGGGAGCTGTTTTTT. This sequence encodes CASSVSNTGELFF.

The chain carries TRBV7-9 and TRBJ1-6; D might be TRBD1 (6 bases). The CDR3 runs 17 residues. Looked up from germline, CDR1 is SEHNR and CDR2 is FQNEAQ (reference sequence). Trimming left V 1 base short and J 6 bases short, with 16 bases between. For the CDR3, the DNA is TGTGCCAGCAGCTTAGACCTCTTGACAGGACCTAATTCACCCCTCCACTTT. Its translation: CASSLDLLTGPNSPLHF.

The chain recombines TRBV19 with TRBJ2-1, with D tentatively TRBD2 (5 bases). The germline CDR1 and CDR2 sequences are LNHDA and SQIVND (reference sequence). V was pared by 7 bases and J by 0 bases, with 10 bases between. The CDR3 has 14 residues. CDR3 amino acids: CASNRADSYNEQFF. The CDR3 DNA sequence: TGTGCCAGTAATCGAGCGGACTCCTACAATGAGCAGTTCTTC.

This sequence joins TRBV7-9 and TRBJ1-1; D gene unclear. Germline V gene lookup returns CDR1 SEHNR and CDR2 FQNEAQ (reference sequence). The V end lost 6 bases, the J end lost 1 base, and 15 bases lay between the germline ends. The length of the CDR3 is 15 residues. CDR3 sequence: CASRPEVGRNTEAFF. The CDR3 DNA reads TGTGCCAGCAGACCAGAGGTGGGGAGGAACACTGAAGCTTTCTTT.

The rearrangement links TRBV29-1 to TRBJ1-1; a weak D match, TRBD1 (5 bases). The CDR3 length is 14 residues. V lost 3 bases to trimming and J lost 4 bases, with 15 bases between them. The V gene's germline CDR1 is SQVTM and CDR2 ANQGSEA. The CDR3 region has the DNA TGCAGCGTTGATAGGGGTGCGGGGGGCACTGAAGCTTTCTTT. This translates into CSVDRGAGGTEAFF.

The chain recombines TRBV7-9 with TRBJ1-1, with a tentative D call TRBD1 (6 bases). The V gene lost 3 bases and the J gene lost 7 bases, with 9 bases spanning the gap. This CDR3 spans 12 amino acids. The germline gives CDR1 SEHNR, CDR2 FQNEAQ (reference sequence). CDR3 in DNA: TGTGCCAGCAGCTTGTCGGACAGTGAAGCTTTCTTT. Its protein is CASSLSDSEAFF.

The J gene is TRBJ1-5, the V gene TRBV19; maybe TRBD1 (5 bases). V gave up 4 bases and J gave up 7 bases, with 17 bases separating them. This CDR3 region has 15 residues. In germline, CDR1 is LNHDA, CDR2 SQIVND (reference sequence). The DNA of the CDR3 is TGTGCCAGTAGTACCAGGGCACCAACCCCGCAGCCCCAGCATTTT. Translated, it gives CASSTRAPTPQPQHF.

CDR3 loop: CASSLAGELETQYF. DNA of the CDR3: TGTGCCAGCAGCTTAGCGGGGGAGTTGGAGACCCAGTACTTC. The chain carries TRBV7-9 and TRBJ2-5; D possibly uses TRBD1 or TRBD2 (5 bases each). Germline assignment: CDR1 SEHNR and CDR2 FQNEAQ (reference sequence). Trimming removed 0 bases from V and 5 bases from J, with 10 bases in between. The CDR3 is 14 residues long.

This chain connects TRBV5-5 to TRBJ1-4; D remains ambiguous. CDR1 SGHKS and CDR2 YYEKEE come from the germline V gene (reference sequence). The CDR3 consists of 14 residues. Trimming pared 5 bases from V and 5 bases from J, leaving 13 bases between. The CDR3 here is CASSSDWLNEKLFF. CDR3 sequence (DNA): TGTGCCAGCAGTTCGGATTGGTTAAATGAAAAACTGTTTTTT.

This chain connects TRBV3-1 (or the pseudogene TRBV3-2) to TRBJ1-1; D possibly corresponds to TRBD1 (6 bases). Trimming took off 5 bases at V and 1 base at J, with 8 bases between the two ends. Germline loops: CDR1 LGHDT, CDR2 YNNKEL (reference sequence). The CDR3 runs 13 residues. CDR3 protein: CASSIQGNTEAFF. The CDR3 coding sequence is TGTGCCAGCAGCATACAGGGGAACACTGAAGCTTTCTTT.

The rearrangement uses TRBV14 and TRBJ1-1; 9 nucleotides line up with TRBD1. Trimming took 5 bases from V and 6 from J; bases not matched to a gene: 4. CDR1 and CDR2 (germline): SGHDN, FVKESK. This CDR3 has 13 amino acids. This chain's CDR3 is CASSLTGGPEAFF. The CDR3 DNA sequence: TGTGCCAGCAGCTTGACAGGGGGGCCTGAAGCTTTCTTT.

The V gene is TRBV4-1, the J gene TRBJ1-6; 7 bases map to TRBD1. J was trimmed by 10 bases and V by 4 bases; bases with no gene match: 10. The CDR3 runs 15 residues. Germline V gives CDR1 MGHRA, CDR2 YSYEKL. The CDR3 DNA is TGCGCCAGCAGCCCAGGGGGACGGACGGGATCACCCCTCCACTTT. This codes for CASSPGGRTGSPLHF.

Concerning this clone itself: Other DNA sequences in this specimen translate into the identical CDR3. This sequence joins TRBV5-4 and TRBJ1-1; D is possibly TRBD1 (5 bases). Germline V gives CDR1 SGHNT, CDR2 YYREEE (reference sequence). V shed 1 base and J shed 1 base, with 5 bases lying between them. The CDR3 totals 13 residues. CDR3 region: CASSLRGNTEAFF. DNA of the CDR3: TGTGCCAGCAGCTTGAGGGGGAACACTGAAGCTTTCTTT.

Here the CDR3 reads CASGGGNEQFF. Written as DNA, the CDR3 is TGTGCCAGCGGCGGTGGCAATGAGCAGTTCTTC. The chain carries TRBV6-6 and TRBJ2-1; D is unclear. The CDR3 has 11 amino acids. Germline V gene data show CDR1 as MNHNY and CDR2 as SVGAGI (reference sequence). V lost 8 bases, J lost 6 bases, and 8 bases lay in between.

The genes are TRBV5-4 and TRBJ2-6; D may be TRBD1 (5 bases). The ends were cut back, 4 bases at V and 0 bases at J, with 11 bases in the middle. The CDR3 totals 16 residues. Germline CDR1 is SGHNT and CDR2 is YYREEE (reference sequence). The CDR3 region has the DNA TGTGCCAGCAGCGGACATAGTCTCTCTGGGGCCAACGTCCTGACTTTC. Protein sequence: CASSGHSLSGANVLTF.

The rearrangement uses TRBV10-3 and TRBJ1-2; D remains unclear. Trimming took 2 bases from V and 8 from J, leaving 15 bases between them. The CDR3 runs 14 residues. Germline CDR1 and CDR2: ENHRY and SYGVKD. CDR3 region: CAISERWDEGGYTF. The CDR3 bases are TGTGCCATCAGTGAGCGATGGGATGAGGGCGGCTACACCTTC.

The V call is TRBV19, the J call TRBJ1-2; D gene unclear. Germline V gene data show CDR1 as LNHDA and CDR2 as SQIVND (reference sequence). This CDR3 contains 13 residues. Trimming took 3 bases from V and 14 from J, leaving 19 bases between them. In nucleotides, the CDR3 is TGTGCCAGTAGTATTGGGCAGATTATGGCTTGGACCTTC. Translated, it gives CASSIGQIMAWTF.